The 25 T cell receptor beta chains below were found in one sample sequenced in a study of T-cell reconstitution after alpha-beta-depleted transplantation in children. As it was prepared, the TCRbeta library received unique molecular identifiers. TCRdb re-analysed the PCR reads in MiXCR, keeping a single row per CDR3 protein. This sample carries 500,000 to 600,000 distinct CDR3 sequences, 20% to 30% of them seen once, and the ten largest clones take approximately 39%. The starting material was PBMCs, obtained before TCRalphabeta/CD19-depleted stem cell transplant. Receptors were obtained from a boy younger than two with Wiskott-Aldrich syndrome, due to receive a stem cell transplant.

The chain is built from TRBV20-1 and TRBJ2-3, with 8 bases that match TRBD1. Germline values: CDR1 DFQATT, CDR2 SNEGSKA (reference sequence). The CDR3 has 14 residues. V lost 0 bases and J lost 4; bases outside the gene matches: 3. The chain's CDR3 is CSARDKQGADTQYF. The DNA for the CDR3 is TGCAGTGCTAGAGATAAACAGGGGGCAGATACGCAGTATTTT.

The sample holds a few counts of this clonotype. J is TRBJ2-7 and V is TRBV5-1; TRBD2 agrees at 10 bases. The V and J ends lost 3 bases and 2 bases, in that order; junction bases with no gene match: 5. Germline loops: CDR1 SGHRS, CDR2 YFSETQ. The CDR3 runs to 15 residues. The chain's CDR3 is CASSWGTSETYEQYF. The CDR3 nucleotides read TGCGCCAGCAGCTGGGGGACTAGCGAGACCTACGAGCAGTACTTC.

This clonotype was detected a few times. The chain couples TRBV6-2 or TRBV6-3 to TRBJ2-1; D call uncertain. The CDR3 sequence is 12 residues long. The germline V gene encodes CDR1 MNHEY and CDR2 SVGEGT. Deletions cut 6 bases from V and 8 bases from J, with 11 bases between. The CDR3 region is CASRSIRDEQFF. CDR3 DNA sequence: TGTGCCAGCAGATCTATACGCGATGAGCAGTTCTTC.

The V gene is TRBV5-5, the J gene TRBJ2-1; possibly TRBD1 for D (5 bases). This CDR3 has 14 residues. The germline CDR1 and CDR2 sequences are SGHKS and YYEKEE (reference sequence). The V gene lost 2 bases and the J gene lost 9 bases, with 15 bases spanning the gap. The CDR3: CASSFGQGRGEQFF. CDR3 nucleotides: TGTGCCAGCAGCTTTGGGCAGGGCCGTGGTGAGCAGTTCTTC.

The rearrangement joins TRBV20-1 to TRBJ2-7, with D unresolved. The germline V gene has CDR1 DFQATT and CDR2 SNEGSKA (reference sequence). V was cut by 0 bases and J by 4 bases, with 7 bases left in between. The CDR3 is 12 amino acids. CDR3 sequence (DNA): TGCAGTGCTAGAGATTGGTCGTACGAGCAGTACTTC. This encodes CSARDWSYEQYF.

This clonotype has only a few counts. The chain links TRBV5-1 to TRBJ1-4; possible D gene TRBD1, 5 bases. The CDR3 spans 15 residues. V was pared by 0 bases and J by 3 bases, with 9 bases between. The V gene's germline CDR1 is SGHRS and CDR2 YFSETQ. The CDR3 region is CASSLDPGPNEKLFF. Here the CDR3 DNA reads TGCGCCAGCAGCTTGGATCCGGGACCTAATGAAAAACTGTTTTTT.

CDR3 loop: CASSETGGNNQPQHF. The CDR3, as DNA: TGTGCCAGCTCCGAGACAGGGGGCAACAATCAGCCCCAGCATTTT. The gene calls are TRBV18 and TRBJ1-5; TRBD1 aligns across 10 bases. Germline V gene sequence: CDR1 KGHSH, CDR2 LQKENI. CDR3 size: 15 residues. With 6 bases clipped from V and 3 bases from J, the junction kept 5 bases outside the gene matches.

The chain joins TRBV5-1 to TRBJ1-1, with 7 nucleotides matching TRBD1. The CDR3 sequence is 15 residues long. Germline trimming cut 4 bases from V and 3 bases from J; bases unmatched to any gene: 9. From germline, CDR1 is SGHRS and CDR2 YFSETQ. This CDR3 reads CASSVNRDRDTEAFF. The CDR3 nucleotides are TGCGCCAGCAGCGTAAATCGGGACAGAGACACTGAAGCTTTCTTT.

CDR3 nucleotides: TGTGCCAGCAGTTTTCCTAGCGGGAGGTTAGAGACCCAGTACTTC. Encoded protein: CASSFPSGRLETQYF. The genes are TRBV28 and TRBJ2-5; TRBD2 matches at 11 bases. J was trimmed by 4 bases and V by 3 bases; bases with no gene match: 4. This CDR3 has 15 amino acids. Germline CDR1 is MDHEN and CDR2 is SYDVKM.

V gene TRBV5-6 combines with J gene TRBJ2-3; 9 bases match TRBD2. CDR3 size: 15 residues. The junction had 7 bases not matched to a gene; V was cut back by 3 bases and J by 5 bases. Germline V CDR1 and CDR2: SGHDT, YYEEEE. Here the CDR3 reads CASSSFGLAKDTQYF. CDR3 nucleotides: TGTGCCAGCAGCTCCTTTGGACTAGCGAAAGATACGCAGTATTTT. The variable domain in full, with the rest retrieved from reference TRBV5-6 and TRBJ2-3, is DAGVTQSPTHLIKTRGQQVTLRCSPKSGHDTVSWYQQALGQGPQFIFQYYEEEERQRGNFPDRFSGHQFPNYSSELNVNALLLGDSALYLCASSSFGLAKDTQYFGPGTRLTVL.

This clonotype was seen a handful of times. The V and J genes are TRBV5-6 and TRBJ2-7, with TRBD1 as a possible D gene (6 bases). CDR1 is SGHDT and CDR2 is YYEEEE in the germline V gene. This CDR3 is built from 19 residues. Trimming took 4 bases from V and 5 from J, leaving 31 bases between them. The CDR3 loop is CASSAGAVITGRGIDEQYF. In nucleotides, the CDR3 is TGTGCCAGCAGCGCGGGCGCAGTTATTACAGGGAGAGGAATCGACGAGCAGTACTTC.

A few counts support this clonotype. V and J are TRBV5-1 and TRBJ2-1, with 9 bases identical to TRBD2. Germline V CDR1 and CDR2: SGHRS, YFSETQ. V lost 1 base and J lost 7; bases outside the gene matches: 15. The CDR3 consists of 18 residues. The CDR3 here is CASSLTLGGIAGANEQFF. CDR3 in DNA: TGCGCCAGCAGCTTGACCCTAGGAGGGATAGCGGGAGCGAATGAGCAGTTCTTC.

This clonotype was found once. The chain carries TRBV20-1 and TRBJ2-1; 8 positions match TRBD2. V gave up 6 bases and J gave up 9 bases; unmatched junction bases: 7. Germline V lookup: CDR1 DFQATT, CDR2 SNEGSKA (reference sequence). The CDR3 has 12 residues. CDR3 coding DNA: TGCAGTGCAACGGGACTAGACGTTGAGCAGTTCTTC. Its protein is CSATGLDVEQFF.

The genes are TRBV29-1 and TRBJ2-3; D unclear. The V end was cut by 3 bases, the J end by 2 bases, with 12 bases between. The CDR3 sequence is 14 residues long. Germline CDR1 and CDR2: SQVTM and ANQGSEA. This CDR3 is CSVDGAIITDTQYF. The CDR3 DNA is TGCAGCGTTGACGGAGCGATCATCACAGATACGCAGTATTTT.

This clonotype occurred a few times. V and J are TRBV11-2 and TRBJ1-2; no clear D. Trimming pared 4 bases from V and 8 bases from J, leaving 17 bases between. The CDR3 totals 14 residues. The germline V gene has CDR1 SGHAT and CDR2 FQNNGV. CDR3 region: CASSSWSGSRGYTF. CDR3 coding DNA: TGTGCCAGCAGCTCATGGTCGGGGTCTCGAGGCTACACCTTC.

This clonotype was picked up a small number of times. The genes are TRBV7-9 and TRBJ2-5; 7 bases are a match to TRBD1. CDR1 is SEHNR, CDR2 FQNEAQ, per germline (reference sequence). J lost 5 bases, V lost 4 bases, and 7 bases had no gene match. The CDR3 sequence is 14 residues long. CDR3: CASSSRGPRETQYF. CDR3 sequence (DNA): TGTGCCAGCAGCTCAAGGGGGCCCAGGGAGACCCAGTACTTC.

This chain links TRBV10-3 with TRBJ2-1, with 8 bases matching TRBD2. Per the germline V gene, CDR1 is ENHRY and CDR2 is SYGVKD. The CDR3 totals 13 residues. The ends lost 2 bases at V and 6 bases at J; junction bases unmatched: 0. CDR3 nucleotide sequence: TGTGCCATCAGTGAGACTAGCGGCAATGAGCAGTTCTTC. Amino acids: CAISETSGNEQFF.

This clonotype was seen only a few times. This rearrangement joins TRBV5-1 to TRBJ2-7; 8 bases agree with TRBD2. Germline-derived CDR1 and CDR2 are SGHRS and YFSETQ. The ends lost 5 bases at V and 1 base at J; junction bases unmatched: 8. This CDR3 has 15 amino acids. CDR3 in amino acids: CASRAGGGPSYEQYF. The CDR3 bases are TGCGCCAGCAGGGCGGGAGGAGGTCCGTCCTACGAGCAGTACTTC.

The chain uses TRBV28 and TRBJ2-5; possibly TRBD1 for D (6 bases). Germline V gene data show CDR1 as MDHEN and CDR2 as SYDVKM. Between the trimmed V and J ends, which lost 5 bases and 5 bases, there was a span of 12 bases. The CDR3 contains 13 residues. The CDR3 DNA sequence: TGTGCCAGCAGTCCCAGGGGCATGGAGACCCAGTACTTC. This sequence encodes CASSPRGMETQYF.

The chain recombines TRBV20-1 with TRBJ2-3, with D unresolved. CDR3 length: 13 residues. CDR1 DFQATT and CDR2 SNEGSKA come from the germline V gene (reference sequence). The V gene lost 3 bases and the J gene lost 0 bases, with 7 bases spanning the gap. CDR3: CSASRSSTDTQYF. In nucleotides, the CDR3 is TGCAGTGCTAGTCGGTCCAGCACAGATACGCAGTATTTT.

The V call is TRBV5-1, the J call TRBJ2-7; possible D gene TRBD1, 5 bases. V was cut by 7 bases and J by 4 bases, with 21 bases left in between. The germline CDR1 and CDR2 sequences are SGHRS and YFSETQ. There are 15 residues in the CDR3. For the CDR3, the DNA is TGCGCCAGCCCCCCCCGCCCAGGGATCAGGTACGAGCAGTACTTC. This codes for CASPPRPGIRYEQYF. The full variable domain, completed using reference TRBV5-1 and TRBJ2-7, is KAGVTQTPRYLIKTRGQQVTLSCSPISGHRSVSWYQQTPGQGLQFLFEYFSETQRNKGNFPGRFSGRQFSNSRSEMNVSTLELGDSALYLCASPPRPGIRYEQYFGPGTRLTVT.

The chain uses TRBV30 and TRBJ1-2; D is unclear. V was trimmed by 0 bases and J by 7 bases, leaving 6 bases between them. Germline V CDR1 and CDR2: GTSNPN, SVGIG (reference sequence). This CDR3 comprises 11 residues. CDR3 residues: CAWSVNSGYTF. In nucleotides, the CDR3 is TGTGCCTGGAGTGTAAATAGTGGCTACACCTTC.

The chain has TRBV20-1 and TRBJ2-1; D possibly uses TRBD1 or TRBD2 (5 bases each). CDR3 size: 15 residues. Per germline, CDR1 DFQATT and CDR2 SNEGSKA (reference sequence). Trimming pared 3 bases from V and 0 bases from J, leaving 12 bases between. The CDR3, as DNA: TGCAGTGCTAGCCGGGGCGTTAGCTCCTACAATGAGCAGTTCTTC. This codes for CSASRGVSSYNEQFF.

The chain employs TRBV5-1 and TRBJ2-5; D possibly corresponds to TRBD1 (6 bases). The germline gives CDR1 SGHRS, CDR2 YFSETQ. Trimming shortened V by 0 bases and J by 1 base, and 7 bases separated the two germline ends. The CDR3 runs 14 residues. DNA of the CDR3: TGCGCCAGCAGCTTGGGGGACACCCAAGAGACCCAGTACTTC. Its translation: CASSLGDTQETQYF.

This clonotype was observed a few times. The rearrangement uses TRBV11-2 and TRBJ1-2, with D perhaps TRBD1 (5 bases). This CDR3 has 14 residues. Germline CDR1 is SGHAT and CDR2 is FQNNGV. The ends were cut back, 0 bases at V and 4 bases at J, with 9 bases in the middle. The CDR3 nucleotides are TGTGCCAGCAGCTTAGATTTCAGGGCCTATGGCTACACCTTC. It yields the protein CASSLDFRAYGYTF. The complete variable domain, with remaining parts taken from reference TRBV11-2 and TRBJ1-2, reads EAGVAQSPRYKIIEKRQSVAFWCNPISGHATLYWYQQILGQGPKLLIQFQNNGVVDDSQLPKDRFSAERLKGVDSTLKIQPAKLEDSAVYLCASSLDFRAYGYTFGSGTRLTVV.